This entry describes one TCR beta chain. The CDR3 is made up of 17 amino acids. Germline loops: CDR1 ENHRY, CDR2 SYGVKD. Losses at the gene ends were 3 bases for V and 5 bases for J; bases not matched to a gene: 11. The data derive from a study of molecular identifiers for immune sequencing clone quantification. Every naive CD8 library was made from between about 17,000 and 1,100,000 sorted cells with 10%, 30% or 50% RNA. Sorting isolated naive CD8 T cells as CD8+CD4-CCR7+CD45RA+ events. Bulk TCR libraries were made with methods that had been previously described and with listed TCR primers. TCRdb passed the PCR reads through MiXCR, listing each CDR3 protein once. Found here are just over 35,000 distinct CDR3 sequences, under 20% of them singletons; the top ten hold about 1%.

This TCR was sampled from a human donor in good health. Some libraries in this study had Jurkat cell RNA spiked in. Sequencing was carried out using naive CD8+ T cells from blood, with Jurkat cell RNA spiked in. Documented subset: FACS-sorted CD8+CD4-CCR7+CD45RA+ naive T cells. V is TRBV10-3 and J is TRBJ2-1, with 9 bases aligning to TRBD1. CDR3 bases: TGTGCCATCAGTGAACCCTACCGGGACAGGGACCACAATGAGCAGTTCTTC. Residues: CAISEPYRDRDHNEQFF.